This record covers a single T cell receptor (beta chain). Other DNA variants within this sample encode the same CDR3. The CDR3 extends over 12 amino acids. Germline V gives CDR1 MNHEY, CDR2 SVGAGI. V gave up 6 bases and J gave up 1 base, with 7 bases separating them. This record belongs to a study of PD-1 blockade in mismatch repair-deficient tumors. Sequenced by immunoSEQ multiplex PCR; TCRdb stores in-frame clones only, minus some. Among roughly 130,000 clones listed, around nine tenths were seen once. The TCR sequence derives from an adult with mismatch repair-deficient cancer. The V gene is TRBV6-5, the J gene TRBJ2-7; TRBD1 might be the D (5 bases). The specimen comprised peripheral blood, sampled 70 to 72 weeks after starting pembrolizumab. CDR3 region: CASSDSSYEQYF. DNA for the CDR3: TGTGCCAGCAGCGACAGTTCCTACGAGCAGTACTTC.